This TCR beta chain derives from a study of blood T cell repertoires in COVID-19 (dated by TCRdb to about 2020). Background on the whole study: The collaborator samples originated in the United States, Italy and Spain and spanned the acute and convalescent phases of COVID-19. The material from the prospective study consisted of cDNA or gDNA derived from T cells, B-cell-depleted T cells, or PBMCs. Deeply sampled blood TCRbeta repertoires from subjects exposed to, actively infected with, or recovered from COVID-19 were included in the dataset. The repertoires were released in a freely available public database meant as a resource for research on the immune response to SARS-CoV-2. The samples were drawn from the first 160 participants of the ongoing ImmuneRACE study and from roughly 1,300 subjects provided by 6 global collaborators. Nearly every sample came with metadata listing a de-identified subject ID, COVID-19 status, age in years and sex. HLA class I and class II types, where available, came from metadata supplied by the sample provider rather than from assay-based typing.

Reading the germline V gene gives CDR1 SGHVS and CDR2 FQNEAQ. The CDR3 measures 15 amino acids from cysteine to phenylalanine. Here the CDR3 DNA is all that survives: 45 bases in frame from base 1. V lost 3 bases and J lost 5 bases; the stretch between them is 17 bases long. With respect to this clone: Its antigen is currently not known. Base qualities are not recorded, but no much larger clone differs from it by a single base.

TCRbeta CDR3 regions were amplified from genomic DNA by means of the immunoSEQ Assay, a bias-controlled multiplex PCR. The published analysis was carried out like this. Within the assay, amplification of reference gene primers was used to estimate how many nucleated cells each sample contained. To quantify the absolute abundance of each unique TCRbeta CDR3 rearrangement, sequence reads were collapsed and filtered. For each sample, productive Simpson clonality was calculated as the square root of Simpson's diversity index across productive rearrangements. TCRdb provides this immuneACCESS table in a form limited to in-frame rearrangements. Some clones are lacking; in checked studies, under half of them reflect an unresolved V gene, and why the rest are absent is not known. V and J calls and clone size come straight from that table; D and trimming were deduced from the DNA. Recorded for this sample are about 75,000 clones; roughly 90% of them occurred a single time. Just over 2.5% of the sample rests with the top ten.

Study-wide findings and limitations: Clinical and demographic metadata were provided uncurated, with the amount varying by source and participant.

The collaborating institutions used their own protocols to collect whole blood in K2EDTA tubes. Collaborator samples were shipped for TCRbeta analysis as frozen whole blood, isolated PBMCs, or DNA extracted from either sample type. This TCR was recovered from a human donor in a cohort sampled during active COVID-19. The rearranged segments are TRBV7-8 and TRBJ2-7, with the D gene uncertain. Sequencing was performed on peripheral blood. The CDR3 sequence is CASSFGSAASHEQYF. The nucleotide sequence reads TGTGCCAGCAGCTTCGGGTCGGCGGCCAGCCACGAGCAGTACTTC. Reference TRBV7-8 and TRBJ2-7 genes cover what lies past the CDR3, so the full variable domain is GAGVSQSPRYKVAKRGQDVALRCDPISGHVSLFWYQQALGQGPEFLTYFQNEAQLDKSGLPSDRFFAERPEGSVSTLKIQRTQQEDSAVYLCASSFGSAASHEQYFGPGTRLTVT.